This T cell receptor (beta chain) originates from a study of CD8+CD57+ T cells in acquired aplastic anemia. Study-wide findings and caveats: Found in both controls and patients were around 29 CD8+ CDR3 sequences.

The CDR3 loop spans 15 amino acids. Trimming stripped 0 bases from V and 2 bases from J, with 10 bases between. CDR1 is SGDLS and CDR2 is YYNGEE in the germline V gene. Patients chosen for sequencing had shown CD8+CD57+ cell expansion by flow cytometry. Profiles of TCR beta VDJ and CDR3 were generated from a genomic DNA template. TCRdb called the reads again in MiXCR, with one record for every CDR3 protein. The sample lists about 160,000 distinct CDR3 sequences, about 50% occurring once. Worth noting for this clonotype: As yet, its antigen is unknown.

This receptor was taken from a human donor with aplastic anemia. V and J are TRBV9 and TRBJ2-3, with D perhaps TRBD2 (5 bases). Sequenced input: sorted CD4+, CD8+, or CD8+CD57+ T cells (not recorded which) from PBMCs. CDR3 in amino acids: CASSVEGVLTDTQYF. DNA of the CDR3: TGTGCCAGCAGCGTAGAGGGAGTACTCACAGATACGCAGTATTTT.